This T cell receptor beta chain appears in the sequencing data of a study of regulatory T cells in long-lasting Graves disease. General study findings and limits: Persistent cases favored TRBV28, TRBJ1-2 and TRBJ2-5.

This clonotype was detected ten times or more. Its antigen remains unidentified. Libraries of TCR beta came from iRepertoire HTBI primers plus Arm-PCR of CDR3 regions. TCRdb re-called the multiplex PCR reads with MiXCR, one entry per CDR3 protein. Counted here are fewer than 500,000 distinct CDR3 sequences, around 15% occurring once; the ten biggest clones make up 12%. The time point is: newly diagnosed GD, antithyroid drugs for less than 3 months. The TCR library used RNA extracted from PBMCs. The CDR3 runs to 12 residues. V was pared by 7 bases and J by 8 bases, with 14 bases between. The data also belong to a second study, concerning T cells in Graves' hyperthyroidism and ophthalmopathy.

The source material was peripheral blood mononuclear cells (PBMCs), sampled at new diagnosis, from a patient treated with antithyroid drugs. This clonotype originated in a man aged 40-50 years with Graves disease. The chain has TRBV12-3 or TRBV12-4 and TRBJ1-2; TRBD1 might be the D (6 bases). The CDR3 DNA is TGTGCCAGCACTACAGGGCGCCGGGGCTACACCTTC. As protein: CASTTGRRGYTF.